The source of this T cell receptor (beta chain) is a study of T cell changes during pregnancy in multiple sclerosis. Libraries were prepared by immunoSEQ multiplex PCR; TCRdb keeps only in-frame clonotypes and omits some of them. The sample consists of under 80,000 clones, 90% to 95% of them appearing once. Per the germline V gene, CDR1 is MNHEY and CDR2 is SMNVEV (reference sequence). The length of the CDR3 is 14 residues. V lost 5 bases, J lost 8 bases, and 10 bases stayed unmatched. The sequence derives from a female donor with multiple sclerosis, enrolled in a pregnancy study. Sequencing used CD4+ T cells from peripheral blood mononuclear cells, obtained in the second trimester of pregnancy. The chain couples TRBV27 to TRBJ1-2; 8 bases map to TRBD1. CDR3 in DNA: TGTGCCAGCAGTGGGGGGGGACAGGCCGACGGCTACACCTTC. This translates into CASSGGGQADGYTF.